This entry is about one T cell receptor (beta chain). Its antigen is not known. This record comes from a study of T cell responses to AZD1222 COVID-19 vaccine. Study results and limitations: The study reported that nearly half of spike-specific TCRs target unmutated variant regions.

Using immunoSEQ multiplex PCR, the repertoire was profiled, and TCRdb retains in-frame clones only, with some absent. Of over 150,000 clones listed, 92% are singletons. The germline CDR1 and CDR2 sequences are SGHAT and FQNNGV. The CDR3 is 15 amino acids. V was shortened by 1 base and J by 5 bases, with 11 bases between the two germline ends. The sequences come from peripheral blood, collected on day 0 of AZD1222 vaccination. The chain links TRBV11-2 to TRBJ1-4; no definite D call. The receptor comes from an adult in good health. The CDR3 bases are TGTGCCAGCAGCTTAGCATACGCAGCAAATGAAAAACTGTTTTTT. It specifies CASSLAYAANEKLFF.